The sequence of this TCR beta chain was determined in a study of blood T cell repertoires in COVID-19 (dated by TCRdb to about 2020). Broadly, across the study: Collaborator samples came from the United States, Italy and Spain and covered acute and convalescent phases of COVID-19. The material from the prospective study consisted of cDNA or gDNA derived from T cells, B-cell-depleted T cells, or PBMCs. The dataset comprised deeply sampled blood TCRbeta repertoires from subjects exposed to, actively infected with, or recovered from COVID-19. The repertoires were released in a freely available public database intended as a resource for research on the immune response to SARS-CoV-2. Samples came from the ongoing ImmuneRACE study (first 160 participants) plus 1,254 subjects from 6 global collaborators. A de-identified subject ID, COVID-19 status, age in years and sex were almost always included in the sample metadata. HLA class I and class II types, where available, came from metadata supplied by the sample provider rather than from assay-based typing.

The collaborating institutions used their own protocols to collect whole blood in K2EDTA tubes. For TCRbeta analysis, collaborators shipped samples in one of three forms: frozen whole blood, isolated PBMCs, or DNA extracted from either of those sample types. Findings and caveats that apply to the study as a whole: The quantity of clinical and demographic metadata differed by source and by participant and was supplied without curation.

TCRbeta CDR3 regions were amplified from genomic DNA using the immunoSEQ Assay, a bias-controlled multiplex PCR. For the original study's pipeline: Nucleated cell counts per sample were estimated from amplification of reference gene primers within the assay. To quantify the absolute abundance of each unique TCRbeta CDR3 rearrangement, sequence reads were collapsed and filtered. For each sample, productive Simpson clonality was calculated by taking the square root of Simpson's diversity index across productive rearrangements. Imported from immuneACCESS, the table was reduced by TCRdb to in-frame sequences with V and J called. These copies leave out some clones; in studies compared against another copy, an unresolved V gene accounts for under half, and the cause of the remainder is not known. The V and J calls and clone size were taken over from that table, and D and trimming were inferred from the DNA. This sample is represented by 200,000 or so clones; around 85% of them were singletons. The top ten hold approximately 2.3% of the sample.

Note on this clone: Its antigen is not yet known. Nothing much larger sits one base from this clone, and base qualities are not available.

The material sequenced was peripheral blood. This TCR was recovered from a man in his 70s with active or convalescent COVID-19.

This receptor has the CDR3 CASSHGTGEFSPLHF. The base sequence is TGTGCCAGCAGCCACGGGACAGGGGAGTTTTCACCCCTCCACTTT. The chain employs TRBV6-5 and TRBJ1-6; 10 middle bases align to TRBD1. V is cut back by 6 bases and J by 9 bases, with 8 bases in the junction unmatched. Spanning cysteine to phenylalanine, the CDR3 consists of 15 amino acids. The sequence is cut down to CDR3 DNA, 45 bases in frame from base 1. The germline V gene sets CDR1 to MNHEY and CDR2 to SVGAGI.